This passage covers 19 T cell receptor beta chains from one sample sequenced in a study of CD8 T cells in ankylosing spondylitis. TCRdb re-derived calls from the 5' RACE reads in MiXCR, one entry per CDR3 protein. Here the sample spans about 800,000 distinct CDR3 sequences, 12% being singletons. No antigen has been assigned to these receptors. Study-level points and caveats: In ankylosing spondylitis blood, a motif of eight highly homologous TCR beta variants appeared characteristic.

The sequencing input was blood, either unsorted or a sorted T cell fraction (not recorded which). These receptors were collected from a male donor with ankylosing spondylitis.

This clonotype was recorded at least ten times. The V and J genes are TRBV5-1 and TRBJ1-1, with a weak D call TRBD1 (6 bases). The CDR3 is 13 residues long. Trimming pared 9 bases from V and 0 bases from J, leaving 12 bases between. CDR1 is SGHRS and CDR2 is YFSETQ in the germline V gene. CDR3 DNA: TGCGCCACCAAACGGACAGTGAACACTGAAGCTTTCTTT. This gives the protein CATKRTVNTEAFF.

This rearrangement joins TRBV7-2 to TRBJ2-7; D could derive from TRBD1 or TRBD2 (5 bases each). Trimming stripped 7 bases from V and 3 bases from J, with 19 bases between. CDR1 SGHTA and CDR2 FQGNSA come from the germline V gene. The CDR3 extends over 15 amino acids. CDR3 DNA: TGTGCCAGCACCCCCCCTGGGACGGGGATCTACGAGCAGTACTTC. It yields the protein CASTPPGTGIYEQYF.

This clonotype has a count of ten or more. The rearrangement joins TRBV20-1 to TRBJ2-5; D remains ambiguous. This CDR3 comprises 12 residues. CDR1 and CDR2 (germline): DFQATT, SNEGSKA (reference sequence). V was trimmed by 5 bases and J by 0 bases, leaving 7 bases between them. The CDR3 region has the DNA TGCAGTGCTGCGTATAACCAAGAGACCCAGTACTTC. Translating gives CSAAYNQETQYF.

This clonotype was found a few times. The V gene is TRBV27, the J gene TRBJ2-5; the match to TRBD1 covers 7 bases. J was trimmed by 7 bases and V by 6 bases; bases with no gene match: 17. Germline V gene data show CDR1 as MNHEY and CDR2 as SMNVEV (reference sequence). The CDR3 consists of 16 residues. The CDR3, as DNA: TGTGCCAGCAGGGCTCGGGACAGCGCCGTTCAAAGGACCCAGTACTTC. Translated, it gives CASRARDSAVQRTQYF.

This clonotype came up a few times. The rearrangement links TRBV10-3 to TRBJ1-5, with 8 positions matching TRBD1. The CDR3 spans 14 residues. J was trimmed by 6 bases and V by 9 bases; bases with no gene match: 10. The V gene's germline CDR1 is ENHRY and CDR2 SYGVKD. This chain's CDR3 is CAIGRTGSGQPQHF. The CDR3, as DNA: TGTGCCATTGGAAGGACAGGGAGCGGTCAGCCCCAGCATTTT.

This rearrangement joins TRBV20-1 to TRBJ2-4; D not certain. The CDR3 spans 12 residues. Germline V gene sequence: CDR1 DFQATT, CDR2 SNEGSKA (reference sequence). Trimming pared 6 bases from V and 7 bases from J, leaving 13 bases between. CDR3 sequence reads: CSARSLENIQYF. In nucleotides, the CDR3 is TGCAGTGCAAGGTCTCTGGAGAACATTCAGTACTTC.

This clonotype has more than one count but fewer than ten. The J gene is TRBJ2-2, the V gene TRBV20-1; D gene uncertain. The germline gives CDR1 DFQATT, CDR2 SNEGSKA (reference sequence). This CDR3 region has 14 residues. Trimming removed 6 bases from V and 0 bases from J, with 11 bases in between. The CDR3 sequence: CSARRASNTGELFF. The CDR3 DNA is TGCAGTGCGAGAAGGGCCTCGAACACCGGGGAGCTGTTTTTT.

The gene calls are TRBV6-2 or TRBV6-3 and TRBJ1-4; TRBD1 matches 7 bases. The CDR3 is 16 residues long. The J segment lost 10 bases and the V segment lost 2 bases, leaving 13 bases of the junction unmatched. The germline V gene encodes CDR1 MNHEY and CDR2 SVGEGT. The CDR3: CASSYTQGQAIGKLFF. The CDR3, as DNA: TGTGCCAGCAGTTACACCCAAGGACAGGCGATCGGAAAACTGTTTTTT.

The table lists this clonotype with a few counts. CDR3 sequence reads: CASSQDLGLASTGELFF. CDR3 coding DNA: TGCGCCAGCAGCCAAGATCTAGGACTAGCGAGCACCGGGGAGCTGTTTTTT. V is TRBV4-3 and J is TRBJ2-2; 9 bases align to TRBD2. The CDR3 is 17 residues long. Germline loops: CDR1 LGHNA, CDR2 YSLEER. J lost 4 bases, V lost 0 bases, and 6 bases had no gene match.

V usage is TRBV9 and J usage is TRBJ2-5, with unresolved D. CDR1 SGDLS and CDR2 YYNGEE come from the germline V gene. The V gene lost 1 base and the J gene lost 0 bases, with 13 bases spanning the gap. The CDR3 totals 16 residues. CDR3 bases: TGTGCCAGCAGCGTAAGGGCACTTCAGTACCAAGAGACCCAGTACTTC. It encodes CASSVRALQYQETQYF.

This rearrangement joins TRBV7-2 to TRBJ2-3; D is possibly TRBD2 (6 bases). Germline V gene sequence: CDR1 SGHTA, CDR2 FQGNSA. The length of the CDR3 is 16 residues. V lost 5 bases to trimming and J lost 5 bases, with 20 bases between them. The CDR3 coding sequence is TGTGCCAGCAGCCCCCAGGCAGGGAGGTACGGAGATACGCAGTATTTT. Translating it yields CASSPQAGRYGDTQYF.

This chain joins TRBV6-5 and TRBJ2-7, with D perhaps matching TRBD1 (5 bases). This CDR3 is 14 amino acids long. Germline CDR1 and CDR2: MNHEY and SVGAGI. V lost 6 bases, J lost 0 bases, and 12 bases lay in between. CDR3 sequence (DNA): TGTGCCAGCAGCTACGACAGCTACTCCTACGAGCAGTACTTC. It specifies CASSYDSYSYEQYF.

This chain connects TRBV18 to TRBJ1-3, with 7 bases matching TRBD1. The CDR3 length is 17 residues. The ends lost 5 bases at V and 2 bases at J; junction bases unmatched: 12. Germline values: CDR1 KGHSH, CDR2 LQKENI. The CDR3 region has the DNA TGTGCCAGCTCAACTACTTTGGGACAGCTAACTGGAAACACCATATATTTT. It encodes CASSTTLGQLTGNTIYF. Drawing the rest from reference TRBV18 and TRBJ1-3, the complete variable domain is NAGVMQNPRHLVRRRGQEARLRCSPMKGHSHVYWYRQLPEEGLKFMVYLQKENIIDESGMPKERFSAEFPKEGPSILRIQQVVRGDSAAYFCASSTTLGQLTGNTIYFGEGSWLTVV.

This clonotype was counted only a few times. The chain links TRBV20-1 to TRBJ1-2, with 9 nucleotides matching TRBD1. The junction had 10 bases not matched to a gene; V was cut back by 4 bases and J by 4 bases. CDR1 and CDR2 (germline): DFQATT, SNEGSKA (reference sequence). The CDR3 covers 15 residues. DNA for the CDR3: TGCAGTGCTACGGGACAGGGTAGTAAGCCCTATGGCTACACCTTC. Translated, it gives CSATGQGSKPYGYTF.

J is TRBJ2-7 and V is TRBV29-1; no definite D call. V was cut by 4 bases and J by 0 bases, with 7 bases left in between. The germline V gene has CDR1 SQVTM and CDR2 ANQGSEA. This CDR3 has 12 residues. CDR3 bases: TGCAGCGTTGGGGAAAACTCCTACGAGCAGTACTTC. This encodes CSVGENSYEQYF.

The rearrangement uses TRBV7-2 and TRBJ2-3; tentatively, D is TRBD1 (7 bases). CDR3 length equals 17 residues. The V end was cut by 2 bases, the J end by 2 bases, with 17 bases between. The germline V gene has CDR1 SGHTA and CDR2 FQGNSA. In nucleotides, the CDR3 is TGTGCCAGCAGCTTATTACCACCAGGGGGGATCACAGATACGCAGTATTTT. This translates into CASSLLPPGGITDTQYF.

Written as DNA, the CDR3 is TGTGCCAGCAGTATCCGGGACTTTCTCCCAGGAAACATTCAGTACTTC. Amino acids: CASSIRDFLPGNIQYF. The gene calls are TRBV28 and TRBJ2-4; D perhaps matches TRBD2 (6 bases). The CDR3 totals 16 residues. The germline V and J ends were trimmed by 5 bases and 6 bases, with 20 bases remaining between them. Germline V gives CDR1 MDHEN, CDR2 SYDVKM.

The chain has TRBV18 and TRBJ2-5; D is unclear. This CDR3 spans 13 amino acids. Trimming shortened V by 3 bases and J by 5 bases, and 10 bases separated the two germline ends. Germline V lookup: CDR1 KGHSH, CDR2 LQKENI. The CDR3 sequence is CASSPLGLETQYF. CDR3 DNA sequence: TGTGCCAGCTCACCTCTGGGTTTGGAGACCCAGTACTTC. The whole variable domain, filled in from reference TRBV18 and TRBJ2-5, reads NAGVMQNPRHLVRRRGQEARLRCSPMKGHSHVYWYRQLPEEGLKFMVYLQKENIIDESGMPKERFSAEFPKEGPSILRIQQVVRGDSAAYFCASSPLGLETQYFGPGTRLLVL.

The chain couples TRBV5-1 to TRBJ2-7; the D is unclear. V gave up 6 bases and J gave up 0 bases, with 16 bases separating them. Germline V gene sequence: CDR1 SGHRS, CDR2 YFSETQ. This CDR3 has 15 amino acids. CDR3 nucleotides: TGCGCCAGCACACCAGCCCCCAGGAGCTCCTACGAGCAGTACTTC. Amino acid sequence: CASTPAPRSSYEQYF.